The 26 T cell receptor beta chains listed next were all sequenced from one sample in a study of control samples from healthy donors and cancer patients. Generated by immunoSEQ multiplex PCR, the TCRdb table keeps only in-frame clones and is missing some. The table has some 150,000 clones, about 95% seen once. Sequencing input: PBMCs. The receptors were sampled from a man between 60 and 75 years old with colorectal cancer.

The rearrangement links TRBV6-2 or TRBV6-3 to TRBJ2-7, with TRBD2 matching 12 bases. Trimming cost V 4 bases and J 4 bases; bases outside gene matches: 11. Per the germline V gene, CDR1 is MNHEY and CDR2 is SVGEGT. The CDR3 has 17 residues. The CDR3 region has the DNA TGTGCCAGCAGTTCCAGGACTAGCGGGGAGAGATTATACGAGCAGTACTTC. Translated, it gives CASSSRTSGERLYEQYF.

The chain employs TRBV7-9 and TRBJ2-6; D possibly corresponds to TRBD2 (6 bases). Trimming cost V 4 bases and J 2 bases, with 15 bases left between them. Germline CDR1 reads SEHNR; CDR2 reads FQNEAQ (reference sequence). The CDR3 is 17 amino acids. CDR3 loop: CASSSDPGGAGANVLTF. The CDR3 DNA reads TGTGCCAGCAGCTCAGACCCGGGCGGGGCTGGGGCCAACGTCCTGACTTTC.

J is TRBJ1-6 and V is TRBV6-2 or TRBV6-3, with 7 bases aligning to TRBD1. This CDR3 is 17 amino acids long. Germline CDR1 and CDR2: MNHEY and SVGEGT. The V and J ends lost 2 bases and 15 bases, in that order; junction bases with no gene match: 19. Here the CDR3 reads CASSYTRTGQHGDFLHF. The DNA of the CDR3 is TGTGCCAGCAGTTACACCCGGACAGGACAGCACGGGGATTTCCTCCACTTT.

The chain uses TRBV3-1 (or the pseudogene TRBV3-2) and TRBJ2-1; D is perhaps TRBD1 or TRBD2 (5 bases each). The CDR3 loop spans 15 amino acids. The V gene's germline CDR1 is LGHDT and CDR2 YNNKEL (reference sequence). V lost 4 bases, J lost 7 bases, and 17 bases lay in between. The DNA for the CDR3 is TGTGCCAGCAGCCTCGGCCCAGAGGGGTGGAATGAGCAGTTCTTC. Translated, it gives CASSLGPEGWNEQFF.

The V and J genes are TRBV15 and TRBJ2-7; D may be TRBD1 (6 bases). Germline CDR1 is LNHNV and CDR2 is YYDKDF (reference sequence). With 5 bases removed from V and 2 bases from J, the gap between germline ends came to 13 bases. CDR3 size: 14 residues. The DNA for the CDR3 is TGTGCCACCAGCCCCGGGCAGGGGACCTACGAGCAGTACTTC. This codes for CATSPGQGTYEQYF.

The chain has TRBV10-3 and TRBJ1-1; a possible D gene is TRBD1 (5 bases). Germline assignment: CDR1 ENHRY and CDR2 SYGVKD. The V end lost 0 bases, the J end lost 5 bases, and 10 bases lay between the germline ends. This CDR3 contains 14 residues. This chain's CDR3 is CAISESYGGTEAFF. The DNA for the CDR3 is TGTGCCATCAGTGAGTCCTACGGGGGGACTGAAGCTTTCTTT.

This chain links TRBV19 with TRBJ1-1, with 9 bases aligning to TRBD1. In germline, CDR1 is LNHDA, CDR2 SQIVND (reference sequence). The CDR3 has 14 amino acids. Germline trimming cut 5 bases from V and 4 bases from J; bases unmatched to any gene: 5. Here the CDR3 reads CASSLGTGRTEAFF. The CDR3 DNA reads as TGTGCCAGTAGTCTTGGGACAGGGCGCACTGAAGCTTTCTTT. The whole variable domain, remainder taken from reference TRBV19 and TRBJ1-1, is DGGITQSPKYLFRKEGQNVTLSCEQNLNHDAMYWYRQDPGQGLRLIYYSQIVNDFQKGDIAEGYSVSREKKESFPLTVTSAQKNPTAFYLCASSLGTGRTEAFFGQGTRLTVV.

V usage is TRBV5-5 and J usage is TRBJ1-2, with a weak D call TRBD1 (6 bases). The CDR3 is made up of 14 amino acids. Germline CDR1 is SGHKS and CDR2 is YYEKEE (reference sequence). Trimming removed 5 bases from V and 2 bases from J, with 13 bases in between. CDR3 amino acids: CASRLPGTNYGYTF. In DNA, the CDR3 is TGTGCCAGCAGGTTACCCGGGACAAACTATGGCTACACCTTC.

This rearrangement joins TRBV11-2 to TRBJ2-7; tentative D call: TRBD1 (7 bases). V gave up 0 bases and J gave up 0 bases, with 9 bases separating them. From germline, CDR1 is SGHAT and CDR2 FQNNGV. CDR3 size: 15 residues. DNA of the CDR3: TGTGCCAGCAGCTTAGAGCGGGACAGCTCCTACGAGCAGTACTTC. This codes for CASSLERDSSYEQYF.

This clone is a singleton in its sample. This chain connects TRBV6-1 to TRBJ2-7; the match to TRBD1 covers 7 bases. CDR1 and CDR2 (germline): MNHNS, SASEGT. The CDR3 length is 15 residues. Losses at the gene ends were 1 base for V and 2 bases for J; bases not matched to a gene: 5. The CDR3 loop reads CASSEGRQGTYEQYF. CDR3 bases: TGTGCCAGCAGTGAAGGGCGACAGGGTACCTACGAGCAGTACTTC.

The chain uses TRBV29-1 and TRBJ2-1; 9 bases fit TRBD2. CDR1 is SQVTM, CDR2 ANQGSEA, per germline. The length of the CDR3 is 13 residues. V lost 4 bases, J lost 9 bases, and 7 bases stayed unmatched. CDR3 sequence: CSVVLLAGSEQFF. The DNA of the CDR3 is TGCAGCGTTGTACTCCTAGCGGGGTCTGAGCAGTTCTTC.

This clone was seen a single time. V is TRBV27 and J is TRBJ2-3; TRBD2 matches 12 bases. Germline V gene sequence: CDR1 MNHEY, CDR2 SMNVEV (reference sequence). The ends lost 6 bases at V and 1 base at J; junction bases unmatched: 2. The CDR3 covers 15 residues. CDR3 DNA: TGTGCCAGCAGGCGGACTAGCGGGGGCACAGATACGCAGTATTTT. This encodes CASRRTSGGTDTQYF.

The CDR3 spells CASSIVGAETQYF. As DNA, the CDR3 is TGTGCCAGTAGTATTGTAGGGGCTGAGACCCAGTACTTC. The J gene is TRBJ2-5, the V gene TRBV19; possible D gene TRBD1, 5 bases. The germline V gene encodes CDR1 LNHDA and CDR2 SQIVND (reference sequence). The CDR3 runs 13 residues. The V end was cut by 3 bases, the J end by 5 bases, with 10 bases between.

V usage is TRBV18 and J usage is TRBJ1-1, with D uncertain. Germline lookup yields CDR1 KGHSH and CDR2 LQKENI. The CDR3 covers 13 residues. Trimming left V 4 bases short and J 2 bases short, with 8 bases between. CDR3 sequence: CASSHPANTEAFF. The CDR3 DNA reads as TGTGCCAGCTCACACCCGGCTAACACTGAAGCTTTCTTT.

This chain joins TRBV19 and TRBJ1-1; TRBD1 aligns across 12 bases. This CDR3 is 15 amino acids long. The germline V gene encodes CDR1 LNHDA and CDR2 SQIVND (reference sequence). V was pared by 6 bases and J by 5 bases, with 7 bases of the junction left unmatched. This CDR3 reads CASSIRDRGHTEAFF. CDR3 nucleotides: TGTGCCAGTAGCATCCGGGACAGGGGGCATACTGAAGCTTTCTTT.

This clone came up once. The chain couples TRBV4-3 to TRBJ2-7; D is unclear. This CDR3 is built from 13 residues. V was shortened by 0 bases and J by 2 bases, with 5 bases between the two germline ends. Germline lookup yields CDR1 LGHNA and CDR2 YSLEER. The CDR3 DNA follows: TGCGCCAGCAGCCAAGATCTGACCTACGAGCAGTACTTC. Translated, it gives CASSQDLTYEQYF.

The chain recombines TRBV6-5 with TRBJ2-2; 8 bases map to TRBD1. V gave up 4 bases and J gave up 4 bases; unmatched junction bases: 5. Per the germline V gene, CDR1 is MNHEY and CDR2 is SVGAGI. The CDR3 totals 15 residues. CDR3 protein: CASSSVTGVTGELFF. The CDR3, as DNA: TGTGCCAGCAGTTCCGTGACAGGGGTCACCGGGGAGCTGTTTTTT.

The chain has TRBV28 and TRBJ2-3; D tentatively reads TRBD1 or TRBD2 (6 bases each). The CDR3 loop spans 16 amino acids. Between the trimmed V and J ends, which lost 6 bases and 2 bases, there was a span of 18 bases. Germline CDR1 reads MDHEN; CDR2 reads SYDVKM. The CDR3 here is CASSWKTGANTDTQYF. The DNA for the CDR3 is TGTGCCAGCAGCTGGAAAACGGGGGCCAACACAGATACGCAGTATTTT.

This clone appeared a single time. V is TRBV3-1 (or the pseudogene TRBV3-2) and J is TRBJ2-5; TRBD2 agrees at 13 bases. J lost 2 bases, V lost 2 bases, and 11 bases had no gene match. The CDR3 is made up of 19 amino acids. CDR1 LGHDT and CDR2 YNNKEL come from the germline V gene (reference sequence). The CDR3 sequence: CASSQSPDGTSGEQETQYF. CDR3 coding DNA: TGTGCCAGCAGCCAATCGCCCGATGGGACTAGCGGGGAGCAAGAGACCCAGTACTTC.

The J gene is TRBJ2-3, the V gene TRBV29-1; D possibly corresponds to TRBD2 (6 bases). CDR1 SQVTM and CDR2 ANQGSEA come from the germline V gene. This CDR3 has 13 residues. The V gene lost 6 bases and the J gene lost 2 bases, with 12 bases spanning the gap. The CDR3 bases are TGCAGCGTCTCAGGACTACTCACAGATACGCAGTATTTT. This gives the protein CSVSGLLTDTQYF.

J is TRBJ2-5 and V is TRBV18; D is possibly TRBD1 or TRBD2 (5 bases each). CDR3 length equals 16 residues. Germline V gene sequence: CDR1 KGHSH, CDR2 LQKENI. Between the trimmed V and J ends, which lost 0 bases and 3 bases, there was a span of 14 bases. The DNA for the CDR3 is TGTGCCAGCTCACCACCGCCCGGGACCGAAAAAGAGACCCAGTACTTC. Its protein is CASSPPPGTEKETQYF. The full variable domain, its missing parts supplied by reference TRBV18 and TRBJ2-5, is NAGVMQNPRHLVRRRGQEARLRCSPMKGHSHVYWYRQLPEEGLKFMVYLQKENIIDESGMPKERFSAEFPKEGPSILRIQQVVRGDSAAYFCASSPPPGTEKETQYFGPGTRLLVL.

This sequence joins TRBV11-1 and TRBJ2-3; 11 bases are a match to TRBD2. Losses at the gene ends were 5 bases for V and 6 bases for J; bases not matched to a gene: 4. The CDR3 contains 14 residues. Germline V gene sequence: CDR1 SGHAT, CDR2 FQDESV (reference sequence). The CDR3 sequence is CASSPTSGGDTQYF. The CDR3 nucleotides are TGTGCCAGCAGCCCTACTAGCGGGGGCGATACGCAGTATTTT. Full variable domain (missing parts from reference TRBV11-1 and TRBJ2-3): EAEVAQSPRYKITEKSQAVAFWCDPISGHATLYWYRQILGQGPELLVQFQDESVVDDSQLPKDRFSAERLKGVDSTLKIQPAELGDSAMYLCASSPTSGGDTQYFGPGTRLTVL.

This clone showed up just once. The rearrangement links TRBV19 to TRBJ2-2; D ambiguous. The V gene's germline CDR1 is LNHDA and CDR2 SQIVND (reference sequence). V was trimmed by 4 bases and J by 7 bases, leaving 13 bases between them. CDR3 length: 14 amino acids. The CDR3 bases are TGTGCCAGTAGTAGGGCAGAGCTGGTCGGGGAGCTGTTTTTT. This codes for CASSRAELVGELFF. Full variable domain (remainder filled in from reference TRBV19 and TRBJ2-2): DGGITQSPKYLFRKEGQNVTLSCEQNLNHDAMYWYRQDPGQGLRLIYYSQIVNDFQKGDIAEGYSVSREKKESFPLTVTSAQKNPTAFYLCASSRAELVGELFFGEGSRLTVL.

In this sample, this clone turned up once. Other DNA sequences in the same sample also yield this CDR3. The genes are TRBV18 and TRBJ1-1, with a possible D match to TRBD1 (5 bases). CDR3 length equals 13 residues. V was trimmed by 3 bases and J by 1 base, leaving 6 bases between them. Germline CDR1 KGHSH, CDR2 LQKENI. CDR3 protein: CASSPTENTEAFF. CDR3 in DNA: TGTGCCAGCTCACCGACAGAGAACACTGAAGCTTTCTTT.

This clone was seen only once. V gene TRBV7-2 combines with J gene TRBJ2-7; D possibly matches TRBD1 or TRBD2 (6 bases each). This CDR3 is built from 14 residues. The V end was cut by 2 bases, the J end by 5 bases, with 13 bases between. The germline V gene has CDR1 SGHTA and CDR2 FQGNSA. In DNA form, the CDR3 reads TGTGCCAGCAGCTTAAAGAGGGGGGACCACGAGCAGTACTTC. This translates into CASSLKRGDHEQYF.

The CDR3 spells CASSPGFGNTIYF. The DNA for the CDR3 is TGTGCCAGCAGTCCAGGGTTTGGAAACACCATATATTTT. The V call is TRBV12-3 or TRBV12-4, the J call TRBJ1-3, with D perhaps matching TRBD1 (5 bases). CDR3 length: 13 amino acids. Trimming shortened V by 5 bases and J by 3 bases, and 8 bases separated the two germline ends.